The sample holds a few counts of the clone carrying this TCR beta chain. A read error may account for a junction end that differs from germline. The CDR3 has 15 residues. Investigators took approximately 9.4 milliliters of peripheral blood from every donor. A J-beta primer mix and a sample-barcoded 5' primer were used in a second PCR of roughly 6 to 11 cycles. TCRdb fed the 5' RACE reads into MiXCR, producing one record per CDR3 protein. The sample includes around 800,000 distinct CDR3 sequences, less than 70% of them seen just once. The entry originates in a study of blood T cells in healthy people across ages. In the study overall: Per every two T cells, about one barcoded beta molecule was captured by template switching.

This sequence was found in an elderly man in good health. The rearrangement uses TRBV12-3 or TRBV12-4 and TRBJ2-3; 11 bases are a match to TRBD2. The sample consisted of blood. CDR3 bases: TGTGCCAGCAGCGGCACTAGCGGGAGTTTCTACGAGCAGTATTTC. It codes for CASSGTSGSFYEQYF.